These 3 T cell receptor beta chains originate from one sample sequenced in a study of molecular identifiers for immune sequencing clone quantification. TCRdb re-called the PCR reads through MiXCR, storing one row per CDR3 protein. The sample lists a few hundred thousand distinct CDR3 sequences; about 22% were seen once. Sequencing used naive CD8+ T cells from blood, with Jurkat cell RNA spiked in. The subset: FACS-sorted CD8+CD4-CCR7+CD45RA+ naive T cells. Every receptor here comes from a human donor in good health. Some libraries in this study had Jurkat cell RNA spiked in.

This clonotype appeared a few times. The chain has TRBV9 and TRBJ2-6; tentative D call: TRBD2 (6 bases). V was cut by 4 bases and J by 4 bases, with 12 bases left in between. This CDR3 region has 15 residues. Germline CDR1 SGDLS, CDR2 YYNGEE. The CDR3 spells CASSLLGGGANVLTF. CDR3 sequence (DNA): TGTGCCAGCAGCCTCCTTGGAGGGGGGGCCAACGTCCTGACTTTC.

Note on this clonotype: A read error may account for a junction end that differs from germline. The chain uses TRBV11-2 and TRBJ1-2; a weak D match, TRBD1 (6 bases). This CDR3 has 13 residues. Germline V gene data show CDR1 as SGHAT and CDR2 as FQNNGV. The chain's CDR3 is CAGSTWTDYGYTF. CDR3 sequence (DNA): TGTGCCGGCAGCACGTGGACAGACTATGGCTACACCTTC. Drawing the rest from reference TRBV11-2 and TRBJ1-2, the complete variable domain is EAGVAQSPRYKIIEKRQSVAFWCNPISGHATLYWYQQILGQGPKLLIQFQNNGVVDDSQLPKDRFSAERLKGVDSTLKIQPAKLEDSAVYLCAGSTWTDYGYTFGSGTRLTVV.

Only a few counts were recorded for this clonotype. The V gene is TRBV5-6, the J gene TRBJ2-7; 9 nucleotides match TRBD1. The CDR3 extends over 16 amino acids. Germline V gene data show CDR1 as SGHDT and CDR2 as YYEEEE. The trim removed 4 bases at V and 3 bases at J, leaving 11 bases unmatched. Here the CDR3 reads CASSLAGQGIIYEQYF. The CDR3, as DNA: TGTGCCAGCAGCCTGGCAGGACAGGGGATTATCTACGAGCAGTACTTC.